These 25 T cell receptor beta chains were sequenced from one sample in a study of blood T cells in healthy people across ages. Combining a sample-barcoded 5' primer with a J-beta primer mix, a second PCR ran for about 7 to 11 cycles. One entry per CDR3 protein, called by TCRdb with MiXCR from the 5' RACE reads. The table shows roughly 700,000 distinct CDR3 sequences, with around 32% occurring only once. Sequenced material: blood. All receptors come from a woman of 80 years or more in good health.

This clonotype was recorded many times. The chain employs TRBV7-2 and TRBJ2-3, with TRBD1 matching over 8 bases. This CDR3 has 15 residues. In germline, CDR1 is SGHTA, CDR2 FQGNSA. The J segment lost 5 bases and the V segment lost 7 bases, leaving 11 bases of the junction unmatched. The CDR3 reads CASTQGAELLDTQYF. The CDR3 coding sequence is TGTGCCAGCACCCAGGGGGCGGAGCTGCTAGATACGCAGTATTTT.

This clonotype was found many times. The chain couples TRBV5-1 to TRBJ2-7; tentatively, D is TRBD1 (5 bases). The germline V gene has CDR1 SGHRS and CDR2 YFSETQ. V dropped 0 bases and J dropped 0 bases, with 7 bases sitting between them. This CDR3 contains 14 residues. The CDR3 coding sequence is TGCGCCAGCAGCTTGGTTGGGGCCTCCTACGAGCAGTACTTC. This sequence encodes CASSLVGASYEQYF. Filled out from reference TRBV5-1 and TRBJ2-7, the complete variable domain reads KAGVTQTPRYLIKTRGQQVTLSCSPISGHRSVSWYQQTPGQGLQFLFEYFSETQRNKGNFPGRFSGRQFSNSRSEMNVSTLELGDSALYLCASSLVGASYEQYFGPGTRLTVT.

This clonotype was picked up many times. The chain links TRBV7-9 to TRBJ2-1; no reliable D call. The germline gives CDR1 SEHNR, CDR2 FQNEAQ (reference sequence). Between the trimmed V and J ends, which lost 1 base and 4 bases, there was a span of 8 bases. The CDR3 extends over 14 amino acids. The CDR3 here is CASSLGRAYNEQFF. CDR3 sequence (DNA): TGTGCCAGCAGCTTAGGCCGGGCTTACAATGAGCAGTTCTTC.

This clonotype was observed a few times. This chain links TRBV6-6 with TRBJ1-1, with D tentatively TRBD1 (6 bases). The CDR3 has 14 amino acids. V gave up 8 bases and J gave up 6 bases, with 19 bases separating them. CDR1 and CDR2 (germline): MNHNY, SVGAGI (reference sequence). The CDR3 nucleotides read TGTGCCAGCCCCCCCGCGGGCAGGGGCGCTGAAGCTTTCTTT. Encoded protein: CASPPAGRGAEAFF.

The chain has TRBV7-9 and TRBJ2-6, with 7 bases identical to TRBD2. CDR1 and CDR2 (germline): SEHNR, FQNEAQ (reference sequence). V shed 4 bases and J 4 bases; nucleotides not matched to a gene: 13. The CDR3 covers 18 residues. Here the CDR3 DNA reads TGTGCCAGCAGCTCGGGAGGCAGGCTCCACTCGGGGGCCAACGTCCTGACTTTC. It yields the protein CASSSGGRLHSGANVLTF.

About this clonotype: This sequence may be a read error, since a much larger clone differs from it by one base. The DNA for the CDR3 is TGTGCCAGCAGCCAAGAGATACTAACGGGGGGCGGGAATGAGCAGTTCTTC. This translates into CASSQEILTGGGNEQFF. This chain links TRBV3-1 with TRBJ2-1, with a tentative D call TRBD2 (7 bases). Between the trimmed V and J ends, which lost 0 bases and 7 bases, there was a span of 19 bases. The CDR3 runs 17 residues. The germline V gene has CDR1 LGHDT and CDR2 YNNKEL (reference sequence).

This clonotype was observed a few times. The chain links TRBV4-3 to TRBJ2-5, with D possibly TRBD1 on 6 matching bases. The DNA end is a closer match to TRBJ2-7, so the J assignment may be wrong. The CDR3 is 17 amino acids. Germline loops: CDR1 LGHNA, CDR2 YSLEER. The CDR3 DNA is TGCGCCAGCAGCCAAGATCGTGTGACAGGACCCAGCGGCGAGCAGTACTTC. As protein: CASSQDRVTGPSGEQYF.

Concerning this clonotype: Relative to the germline gene, one junction end is altered; a read error may explain this. This chain connects TRBV5-1 to TRBJ1-6; no definite D call. The CDR3 has 13 amino acids. Germline CDR1 is SGHRS and CDR2 is YFSETQ. The CDR3 sequence is CASSLGSDSPFHF. For the CDR3, the DNA is TGCGCCAGCAGCTTGGGATCGGATTCACCCTTCCACTTT.

This clonotype was recorded many times. The chain is built from TRBV6-6 and TRBJ2-7; D is tentatively TRBD1 or TRBD2 (5 bases each). Trimming took 6 bases from V and 3 from J, leaving 18 bases between them. Germline V lookup: CDR1 MNHNY, CDR2 SVGAGI (reference sequence). CDR3 size: 15 residues. This CDR3 reads CASRTAPGRIYEQYF. Written as DNA, the CDR3 is TGTGCCAGCAGGACCGCCCCGGGACGGATCTACGAGCAGTACTTC.

This clonotype was seen more than once but under ten times. J is TRBJ2-1 and V is TRBV18; 8 nucleotides match TRBD2. This CDR3 has 16 residues. Per the germline V gene, CDR1 is KGHSH and CDR2 is LQKENI. The J segment lost 5 bases and the V segment lost 3 bases, leaving 9 bases of the junction unmatched. CDR3 in amino acids: CASSPRQRGSNNEQFF. CDR3 DNA sequence: TGTGCCAGCTCACCCCGACAGCGGGGGAGTAACAATGAGCAGTTCTTC.

The chain links TRBV10-2 to TRBJ2-5; D not resolved. The J call may be mistaken, given a closer DNA end match to TRBJ2-7. Germline values: CDR1 WSHSY, CDR2 SAAADI. The CDR3 has 15 residues. CDR3 sequence (DNA): TGCGCCAGCAGTGAGTCGAGGTATTCCTCCTACGAGCAGTACTTC. Residues: CASSESRYSSYEQYF.

Regarding this clonotype: The junction does not match germline at one end; this may be a read error. This chain uses TRBV5-4 with TRBJ2-7; 11 bases fit TRBD2. The CDR3 sequence is 16 residues long. Germline V gene data show CDR1 as SGHNT and CDR2 as YYREEE (reference sequence). The CDR3 DNA is TGTGCCAGTAGCTTGGGGCTAGCGGGGGGTGACAGTGAGCAGTACTTC. This encodes CASSLGLAGGDSEQYF. The full variable domain, completed using reference TRBV5-4 and TRBJ2-7, is ETGVTQSPTHLIKTRGQQVTLRCSSQSGHNTVSWYQQALGQGPQFIFQYYREEENGRGNFPPRFSGLQFPNYSSELNVNALELDDSALYLCASSLGLAGGDSEQYFGPGTRLTVT.

This clonotype has at least ten counts. This chain connects TRBV29-1 to TRBJ2-7; D might be TRBD1 (6 bases). Trimming removed 0 bases at V and 2 bases at J, with 17 bases between. Germline CDR1 is SQVTM and CDR2 is ANQGSEA. The CDR3 is 16 amino acids. CDR3 nucleotide sequence: TGCAGCGTTGAAGATCAGGGAAGGGGGTCACCCTACGAGCAGTACTTC. This gives the protein CSVEDQGRGSPYEQYF.

A word on this clonotype: Being one base from a much bigger clone, this may be a read error. CDR3 in amino acids: CASSTSGVATDMQYF. Written as DNA, the CDR3 is TGCGCCAGCAGCACTAGCGGTGTCGCGACAGATATGCAGTATTTT. This chain joins TRBV5-1 and TRBJ2-3, with 8 bases fitting TRBD2. Germline CDR1 SGHRS, CDR2 YFSETQ. This CDR3 spans 15 amino acids.

This clonotype was recorded a few times. A much larger clone lies one base from this, so it may be a read error. The rearrangement uses TRBV24-1 and TRBJ2-5; a possible D gene is TRBD2 (6 bases). The CDR3 covers 13 residues. Germline-derived CDR1 and CDR2 are KGHDR and SFDVKD. CDR3 sequence: CAASDRRAETQYF. The CDR3 region has the DNA TGTGCCGCCAGTGATCGGAGGGCAGAGACCCAGTACTTC.

The sample holds a few counts of this clonotype. V usage is TRBV19 and J usage is TRBJ2-5, with TRBD2 identical over 10 bases. Germline loops: CDR1 LNHDA, CDR2 SQIVND (reference sequence). With V trimmed by 3 bases and J by 0 bases, 4 bases remained unmatched. This CDR3 region has 16 residues. CDR3 region: CASSMGLASYQETQYF. The CDR3 coding sequence is TGTGCCAGTAGTATGGGACTAGCGTCATACCAAGAGACCCAGTACTTC.

This chain uses TRBV7-2 with TRBJ2-3; 8 bases are shared with TRBD1. CDR3 size: 13 residues. The germline CDR1 and CDR2 sequences are SGHTA and FQGNSA. V was pared by 9 bases and J by 2 bases, with 4 bases of the junction left unmatched. CDR3 nucleotide sequence: TGTGCCAGTGGGACAGGTTCCACAGATACGCAGTATTTT. Its translation is CASGTGSTDTQYF.

The CDR3 reads CASSLTTGGALPYEQYF. For the CDR3, the DNA is TGTGCCAGCAGCTTGACTACGGGGGGGGCCTTACCCTACGAGCAGTACTTC. The chain combines TRBV7-8 with TRBJ2-7, with 8 bases fitting TRBD2. This CDR3 is 17 amino acids long. After removal of 3 bases from V and 2 bases from J, the junction contained 12 bases not matched to a gene. Per germline, CDR1 SGHVS and CDR2 FQNEAQ.

In this sample, this clonotype turned up many times. The chain combines TRBV6-1 with TRBJ2-3; D uncertain. This CDR3 region has 14 residues. Germline values: CDR1 MNHNS, CDR2 SASEGT. Trimming pared 1 base from V and 7 bases from J, leaving 12 bases between. The CDR3 DNA reads TGTGCCAGCAGTGAAGGGCCACGGCGTAATACGCAGTATTTT. The encoded protein is CASSEGPRRNTQYF.

The chain links TRBV2 to TRBJ2-2, with D perhaps matching TRBD1 (6 bases). Germline-derived CDR1 and CDR2 are SNHLY and FYNNEI. CDR3 length equals 18 residues. Between the trimmed V and J ends, which lost 1 base and 4 bases, there was a span of 19 bases. As DNA, the CDR3 is TGTGCCAGCAGTGAAGATTCTCAGGGGCATGAAAGCACCGGGGAGCTGTTTTTT. Protein product: CASSEDSQGHESTGELFF.

The chain couples TRBV7-3 to TRBJ2-5, with D unresolved. CDR3 length: 13 residues. Looked up from germline, CDR1 is SGHTA and CDR2 is FQGTGA. Between the trimmed V and J ends, which lost 2 bases and 5 bases, there was a span of 9 bases. CDR3 amino acids: CASSLAKYETQYF. For the CDR3, the DNA is TGTGCCAGCAGCTTAGCGAAGTATGAGACCCAGTACTTC.

The CDR3 DNA reads TGCGCCAGCAGCCCACAGCCAGACGGGAGCTCCTACAATGAGCAGTACTTC. Translation gives CASSPQPDGSSYNEQYF. The rearrangement joins TRBV4-1 to TRBJ2-1, with a weak D call TRBD2 (6 bases). The end of the DNA is better explained by TRBJ2-7, so the J call may be wrong. The CDR3 has 17 amino acids. Per the germline V gene, CDR1 is MGHRA and CDR2 is YSYEKL.

The chain carries TRBV10-3 and TRBJ2-7, with 7 bases matching TRBD1. The J segment lost 2 bases and the V segment lost 5 bases, leaving 6 bases of the junction unmatched. In germline, CDR1 is ENHRY, CDR2 SYGVKD. This CDR3 is built from 14 residues. CDR3 nucleotide sequence: TGTGCCATCAGTACCGGGACAGAAGCCTACGAGCAGTACTTC. Amino acids: CAISTGTEAYEQYF.

The sample holds one count of this clonotype. This chain uses TRBV9 with TRBJ1-6; D is uncertain. V lost 0 bases and J 6 bases, leaving 13 bases between the germline ends. The CDR3 is 16 residues long. Germline values: CDR1 SGDLS, CDR2 YYNGEE. The CDR3 DNA sequence: TGTGCCAGCAGCGTAGAAGGGTACCCCCCTAATTCACCCCTCCACTTT. Its protein is CASSVEGYPPNSPLHF.

This clonotype was recorded at least ten times. V gene TRBV7-2 combines with J gene TRBJ2-3, with D possibly being TRBD1 (6 bases). The germline V gene has CDR1 SGHTA and CDR2 FQGNSA. This CDR3 is 16 amino acids long. The ends were cut back, 1 base at V and 3 bases at J, with 14 bases in the middle. The CDR3 here is CASSLVGGTATDTQYF. The CDR3 DNA reads as TGTGCCAGCAGCTTAGTAGGGGGTACGGCGACAGATACGCAGTATTTT.